The 30 T cell receptor beta chains below all came from one sample that was sequenced in a study of control samples from healthy donors and cancer patients. Clones were read by immunoSEQ multiplex PCR, and TCRdb kept only the in-frame ones, dropping some. The repertoire holds around 120,000 clones, with approximately 91% as singletons. Sequenced material: blood. All receptors derive from a woman younger than 35 in good health.

This chain uses TRBV2 with TRBJ1-1, with D tentatively TRBD1 (5 bases). The length of the CDR3 is 15 residues. V lost 10 bases and J 3 bases, leaving 21 bases between the germline ends. Germline lookup yields CDR1 SNHLY and CDR2 FYNNEI. In DNA form, the CDR3 reads TGTGCCATCGATAAGGGTAGACAGATTCACACTGAAGCTTTCTTT. Encoded protein: CAIDKGRQIHTEAFF.

V is TRBV5-4 and J is TRBJ2-3; TRBD2 matches 7 bases. CDR1 and CDR2 from the germline V gene are SGHNT and YYREEE (reference sequence). J lost 0 bases, V lost 0 bases, and 4 bases had no gene match. There are 16 residues in the CDR3. The CDR3 region is CASSLGGGDSTDTQYF. The CDR3 nucleotides are TGTGCCAGCAGCTTGGGGGGGGGTGACAGCACAGATACGCAGTATTTT.

In the case of this clone: The same CDR3 arises from other DNA sequences in this sample as well. V usage is TRBV20-1 and J usage is TRBJ1-1; D is undetermined. V shed 3 bases and J shed 1 base, with 3 bases lying between them. CDR3 length: 11 residues. Germline CDR1 and CDR2: DFQATT and SNEGSKA (reference sequence). CDR3 sequence: CSARGNTEAFF. CDR3 sequence (DNA): TGCAGTGCTAGGGGGAACACTGAAGCTTTCTTT.

The chain employs TRBV18 and TRBJ1-2; TRBD1 agrees at 9 bases. The germline V gene has CDR1 KGHSH and CDR2 LQKENI. Losses at the gene ends were 3 bases for V and 4 bases for J; bases not matched to a gene: 9. CDR3 length: 16 residues. In DNA, the CDR3 is TGTGCCAGCTCACCTGCGGGAACAGGGGGCTCCTATGGCTACACCTTC. It yields the protein CASSPAGTGGSYGYTF.

The genes are TRBV10-3 and TRBJ2-7; 9 nucleotides match TRBD1. In germline, CDR1 is ENHRY, CDR2 SYGVKD. The CDR3 sequence is 13 residues long. The V gene end was trimmed by 6 bases and the J gene end by 3 bases; junction bases not matched to a gene: 3. This chain's CDR3 is CAISRDRDYEQYF. CDR3 sequence (DNA): TGTGCCATCAGCAGGGACAGGGACTACGAGCAGTACTTC.

This clone was seen just once. V usage is TRBV4-1 and J usage is TRBJ2-5, with 7 positions matching TRBD1. V was pared by 2 bases and J by 5 bases, with 11 bases of the junction left unmatched. CDR1 is MGHRA, CDR2 YSYEKL, per germline. This CDR3 has 16 residues. CDR3 sequence reads: CASSQSSTGARETQYF. CDR3 in DNA: TGCGCCAGCAGCCAATCATCCACAGGGGCCAGGGAGACCCAGTACTTC.

The chain recombines TRBV27 with TRBJ2-3; TRBD2 matches 12 bases. The CDR3 is made up of 19 amino acids. Germline loops: CDR1 MNHEY, CDR2 SMNVEV (reference sequence). With V trimmed by 3 bases and J by 5 bases, 15 bases remained unmatched. CDR3 region: CASSFRLAGGSPTGDTQYF. As DNA, the CDR3 is TGTGCCAGCAGTTTCAGGCTAGCGGGGGGGTCCCCAACGGGAGATACGCAGTATTTT.

A note on this clone: Its ends do not fully match the called genes, so a read error is possible. This rearrangement joins TRBV5-1 to TRBJ1-2; the D gene is possibly TRBD1 (6 bases). CDR1 SGHRS and CDR2 YFSETQ come from the germline V gene. The CDR3 has 14 residues. The chain's CDR3 is CASSRGQDNCGYTF. The CDR3 DNA sequence: TGCGCCAGCAGCCGGGGACAAGATAACTGTGGCTACACCTTC. The whole variable domain, filled in from reference TRBV5-1 and TRBJ1-2, reads KAGVTQTPRYLIKTRGQQVTLSCSPISGHRSVSWYQQTPGQGLQFLFEYFSETQRNKGNFPGRFSGRQFSNSRSEMNVSTLELGDSALYLCASSRGQDNCGYTFGSGTRLTVV.

J is TRBJ2-1 and V is TRBV7-2; TRBD2 matches 13 bases. J gave up 9 bases and V 5 bases, and 7 bases lay outside the gene matches. The germline V gene has CDR1 SGHTA and CDR2 FQGNSA. The CDR3 runs to 15 residues. The CDR3 DNA is TGTGCCAGCAGCATCCGGACTAGCGGGGGTTTTGAGCAGTTCTTC. It codes for CASSIRTSGGFEQFF.

The CDR3 DNA is TGCGCCAGCAGCACCCTTGAGGGTAGCTATGGCTACACCTTC. Its translation: CASSTLEGSYGYTF. V gene TRBV5-1 combines with J gene TRBJ1-2; D remains ambiguous. Per germline, CDR1 SGHRS and CDR2 YFSETQ. CDR3 size: 14 residues. The V end lost 4 bases, the J end lost 4 bases, and 14 bases lay between the germline ends.

The V call is TRBV28, the J call TRBJ1-1; D uncertain. The CDR3 consists of 16 residues. V shed 0 bases and J shed 1 base, with 12 bases lying between them. CDR1 and CDR2 (germline): MDHEN, SYDVKM. The CDR3 loop is CASSLWGGKENTEAFF. CDR3 sequence (DNA): TGTGCCAGCAGTTTATGGGGAGGCAAGGAGAACACTGAAGCTTTCTTT.

V is TRBV2 and J is TRBJ2-6; the D gene is possibly TRBD1 (5 bases). This CDR3 contains 18 residues. Trimming took off 3 bases at V and 4 bases at J, with 19 bases between the two ends. CDR1 and CDR2 (germline): SNHLY, FYNNEI. CDR3 bases: TGTGCCAGCAGTGAGAGGCCAGGGAAGGTTAGGGGGGCCAACGTCCTGACTTTC. This gives the protein CASSERPGKVRGANVLTF. The full variable domain, with the rest looked up from reference TRBV2 and TRBJ2-6, is EPEVTQTPSHQVTQMGQEVILRCVPISNHLYFYWYRQILGQKVEFLVSFYNNEISEKSEIFDDQFSVERPDGSNFTLKIRSTKLEDSAMYFCASSERPGKVRGANVLTFGAGSRLTVL.

This chain links TRBV7-2 with TRBJ1-6; D uncertain. CDR3 length equals 17 residues. Germline values: CDR1 SGHTA, CDR2 FQGNSA. Between the trimmed V and J ends, which lost 5 bases and 0 bases, there was a span of 14 bases. The CDR3 nucleotides are TGTGCCAGCAGCCCCCGGATAACGAGCTCCTATAATTCACCCCTCCACTTT. Translation gives CASSPRITSSYNSPLHF.

By frequency in the sample, this clone is medium-sized (0.01 to 0.1%). The chain is built from TRBV30 and TRBJ2-1, with 7 bases aligning to TRBD1. CDR1 and CDR2 from the germline V gene are GTSNPN and SVGIG (reference sequence). V was pared by 3 bases and J by 4 bases, with 6 bases of the junction left unmatched. The CDR3 loop spans 14 amino acids. Here the CDR3 reads CAWSRGGVYNEQFF. The CDR3 bases are TGTGCCTGGAGCCGAGGGGGCGTGTACAATGAGCAGTTCTTC.

The chain is built from TRBV2 and TRBJ2-5; D might be TRBD1 or TRBD2, each matching 6 bases. CDR3 length: 16 residues. With 2 bases removed from V and 2 bases from J, the gap between germline ends came to 15 bases. Germline lookup yields CDR1 SNHLY and CDR2 FYNNEI. The CDR3 here is CASSEPWGAVQETQYF. The CDR3 DNA reads as TGTGCCAGCAGTGAACCGTGGGGGGCCGTACAAGAGACCCAGTACTTC.

The chain is built from TRBV27 and TRBJ1-2, with 8 bases fitting TRBD1. The CDR3 has 13 residues. Trimming at V came to 6 bases and at J to 7 bases, leaving 7 bases not matched to a gene. Germline CDR1 is MNHEY and CDR2 is SMNVEV (reference sequence). CDR3 DNA sequence: TGTGCCAGCAGCCTGGACAGGGTTGGTGGCTACACCTTC. Translated, it gives CASSLDRVGGYTF.

The rearrangement joins TRBV28 to TRBJ1-3, with D tentatively TRBD1 (6 bases). The CDR3 covers 16 residues. V was pared by 4 bases and J by 0 bases, with 13 bases between. Germline CDR1 and CDR2: MDHEN and SYDVKM. The CDR3 coding sequence is TGTGCCAGCAGTTCATCAGGGGTCGACTCTGGAAACACCATATATTTT. It codes for CASSSSGVDSGNTIYF.

This clone is a singleton in its sample. This chain links TRBV3-1 (or the pseudogene TRBV3-2) with TRBJ2-7, with TRBD1 identical over 8 bases. V dropped 4 bases and J dropped 2; count of bases not matched to a gene: 13. Germline CDR1 LGHDT, CDR2 YNNKEL (reference sequence). This CDR3 comprises 17 residues. The CDR3 sequence is CASSPRITDREAYEQYF. Written as DNA, the CDR3 is TGTGCCAGCAGCCCCCGGATTACGGACAGGGAGGCCTACGAGCAGTACTTC.

V gene TRBV7-9 combines with J gene TRBJ2-7; unclear D gene. Germline CDR1 is SEHNR and CDR2 is FQNEAQ (reference sequence). CDR3 size: 12 residues. Trimming removed 1 base from V and 3 bases from J, with 4 bases in between. The CDR3 region is CASSLVGYEQYF. The CDR3 DNA follows: TGTGCCAGCAGCTTAGTAGGCTACGAGCAGTACTTC.

The chain uses TRBV5-6 and TRBJ1-1; 7 bases agree with TRBD1. In germline, CDR1 is SGHDT, CDR2 YYEEEE. CDR3 length: 15 residues. With 0 bases clipped from V and 0 bases from J, the junction kept 2 bases outside the gene matches. The CDR3 DNA reads as TGTGCCAGCAGCTTGGAGGGGGCATTGAACACTGAAGCTTTCTTT. This translates into CASSLEGALNTEAFF.

V is TRBV27 and J is TRBJ1-1, with D unclear. CDR1 MNHEY and CDR2 SMNVEV come from the germline V gene (reference sequence). CDR3 size: 14 residues. Trimming removed 2 bases from V and 5 bases from J, with 12 bases in between. The CDR3 region has the DNA TGTGCCAGCAGTTTAACTAGAGAGGGTACTGAAGCTTTCTTT. Residues: CASSLTREGTEAFF.

The rearrangement uses TRBV7-8 and TRBJ2-3; D gene ambiguous. With 4 bases removed from V and 3 bases from J, the gap between germline ends came to 2 bases. Germline V gene data show CDR1 as SGHVS and CDR2 as FQNEAQ. CDR3 size: 11 residues. The CDR3 protein is CASSSTDTQYF. CDR3 bases: TGTGCCAGCAGCTCTACAGATACGCAGTATTTT.

This clone is a singleton in its sample. The chain is built from TRBV18 and TRBJ2-7, with D unclear. The CDR3 runs 13 residues. Trimming shortened V by 2 bases and J by 1 base, and 6 bases separated the two germline ends. Germline CDR1 reads KGHSH; CDR2 reads LQKENI. CDR3 in amino acids: CASSPVESYEQYF. CDR3 sequence (DNA): TGTGCCAGCTCACCAGTAGAGTCCTACGAGCAGTACTTC.

Here the CDR3 DNA reads TGTGCCAGCAGCTCTCCTGACAGGGGTTACTCTGGGGCCAACGTCCTGACTTTC. Translation gives CASSSPDRGYSGANVLTF. The J gene is TRBJ2-6, the V gene TRBV7-8, with TRBD1 matching over 8 bases. CDR1 and CDR2 (germline): SGHVS, FQNEAQ. This CDR3 region has 18 residues. After removal of 4 bases from V and 0 bases from J, the junction contained 8 bases not matched to a gene.

This chain uses TRBV5-4 with TRBJ2-1; TRBD1 agrees at 10 bases. This CDR3 has 15 amino acids. Germline assignment: CDR1 SGHNT and CDR2 YYREEE (reference sequence). V was clipped by 4 bases and J by 8 bases; unmatched bases: 9. DNA of the CDR3: TGTGCCAGCAGCGCACCGGGACAGGGGATCGATGAGCAGTTCTTC. Translation: CASSAPGQGIDEQFF.

The V gene is TRBV6-2 or TRBV6-3, the J gene TRBJ2-1; either TRBD1 or TRBD2 may fit D (5 bases each). Trimming removed 0 bases from V and 5 bases from J, with 8 bases in between. Germline lookup yields CDR1 MNHEY and CDR2 SVGEGT. CDR3 length: 14 residues. This CDR3 reads CASSYSGTDNEQFF. The CDR3 region has the DNA TGTGCCAGCAGTTACTCTGGGACCGACAATGAGCAGTTCTTC.

This chain links TRBV5-1 with TRBJ1-3; TRBD1 matches 7 bases. This CDR3 has 17 amino acids. V trimming: 3 bases; J trimming: 2 bases; junction bases outside the gene matches: 11. Germline lookup yields CDR1 SGHRS and CDR2 YFSETQ. The CDR3 sequence: CASSYWSGGTAGNTIYF. The CDR3 DNA reads as TGCGCCAGCAGCTACTGGTCGGGTGGGACAGCTGGAAACACCATATATTTT.

This chain uses TRBV20-1 with TRBJ1-1; possible D gene TRBD1, 6 bases. V was trimmed by 3 bases and J by 9 bases, leaving 20 bases between them. Germline V lookup: CDR1 DFQATT, CDR2 SNEGSKA (reference sequence). The CDR3 runs to 14 residues. CDR3 bases: TGCAGTGCTAGTTCACAGGGAGCCGCCATGAAAGCTTTCTTT. This gives the protein CSASSQGAAMKAFF.

The gene calls are TRBV29-1 and TRBJ1-2; TRBD1 is a possible D gene (5 bases). Trimming removed 5 bases at V and 9 bases at J, with 19 bases between. This CDR3 has 13 amino acids. Germline CDR1 reads SQVTM; CDR2 reads ANQGSEA. CDR3 sequence: CSVMGRGVSSYTF. CDR3 coding DNA: TGCAGCGTTATGGGGCGTGGGGTAAGCAGCTACACCTTC.

The gene calls are TRBV6-1 and TRBJ1-5; D might be TRBD1 (6 bases). Trimming shortened V by 2 bases and J by 1 base, and 15 bases separated the two germline ends. The length of the CDR3 is 17 residues. CDR1 is MNHNS and CDR2 is SASEGT in the germline V gene. The CDR3 sequence: CASSELGAGWSNQPQHF. The CDR3 DNA reads TGTGCCAGCAGTGAACTGGGGGCAGGGTGGAGCAATCAGCCCCAGCATTTT.